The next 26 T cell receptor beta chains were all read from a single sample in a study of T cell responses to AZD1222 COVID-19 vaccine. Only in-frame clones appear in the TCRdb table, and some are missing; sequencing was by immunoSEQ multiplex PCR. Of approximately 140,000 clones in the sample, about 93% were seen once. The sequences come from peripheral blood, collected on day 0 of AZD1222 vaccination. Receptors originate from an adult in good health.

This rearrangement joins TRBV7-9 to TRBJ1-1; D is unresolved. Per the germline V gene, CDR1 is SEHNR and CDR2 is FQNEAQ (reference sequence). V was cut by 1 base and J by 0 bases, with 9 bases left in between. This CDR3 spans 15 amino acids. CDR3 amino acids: CASSLDAAMNTEAFF. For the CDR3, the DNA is TGTGCCAGCAGCTTAGACGCAGCTATGAACACTGAAGCTTTCTTT.

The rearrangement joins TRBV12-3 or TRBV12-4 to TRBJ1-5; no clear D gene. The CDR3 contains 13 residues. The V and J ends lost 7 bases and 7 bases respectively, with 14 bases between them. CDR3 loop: CASTLGRDQPQHF. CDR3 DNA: TGTGCCAGCACCCTAGGGCGCGACCAGCCCCAGCATTTT.

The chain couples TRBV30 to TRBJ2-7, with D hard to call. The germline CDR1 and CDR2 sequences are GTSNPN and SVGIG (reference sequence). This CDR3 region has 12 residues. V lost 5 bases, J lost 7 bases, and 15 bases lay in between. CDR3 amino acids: CAWVPNVGEQYF. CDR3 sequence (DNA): TGTGCCTGGGTCCCTAATGTCGGTGAGCAGTACTTC.

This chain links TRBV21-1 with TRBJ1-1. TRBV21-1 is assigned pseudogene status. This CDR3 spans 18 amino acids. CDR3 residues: CASSRVCTRPRGDTEAFF. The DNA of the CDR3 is TGTGCCAGCAGCAGGGTATGCACAAGGCCAAGAGGGGACACTGAAGCTTTCTTT.

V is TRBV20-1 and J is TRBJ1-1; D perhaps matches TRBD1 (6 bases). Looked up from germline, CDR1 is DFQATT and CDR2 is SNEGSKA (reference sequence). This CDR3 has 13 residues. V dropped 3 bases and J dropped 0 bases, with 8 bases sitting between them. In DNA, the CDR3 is TGCAGTGCTAGTGGACAGATGAACACTGAAGCTTTCTTT. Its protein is CSASGQMNTEAFF.

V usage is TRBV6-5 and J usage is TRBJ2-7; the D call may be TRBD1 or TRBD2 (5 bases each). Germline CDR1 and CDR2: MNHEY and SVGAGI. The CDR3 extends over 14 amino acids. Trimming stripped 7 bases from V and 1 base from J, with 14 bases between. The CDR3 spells CASTPGAGSYEQYF. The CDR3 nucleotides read TGTGCCAGCACCCCCGGGGCCGGGTCCTACGAGCAGTACTTC.

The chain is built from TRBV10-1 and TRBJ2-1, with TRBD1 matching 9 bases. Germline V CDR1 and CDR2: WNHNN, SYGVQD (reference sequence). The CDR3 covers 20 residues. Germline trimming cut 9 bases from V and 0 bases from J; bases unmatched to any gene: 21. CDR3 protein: CASLTPGQGFTESSYNEQFF. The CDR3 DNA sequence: TGCGCCAGTCTCACACCGGGACAGGGATTTACCGAGAGCTCCTACAATGAGCAGTTCTTC.

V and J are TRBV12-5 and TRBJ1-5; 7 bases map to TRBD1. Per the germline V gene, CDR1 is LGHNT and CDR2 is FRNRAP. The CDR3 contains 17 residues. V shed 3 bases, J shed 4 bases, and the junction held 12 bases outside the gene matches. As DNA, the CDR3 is TGTGCTAGTGGTTTAGGGACAGCCTCCATTGGGAATCAGCCCCAGCATTTT. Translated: CASGLGTASIGNQPQHF.

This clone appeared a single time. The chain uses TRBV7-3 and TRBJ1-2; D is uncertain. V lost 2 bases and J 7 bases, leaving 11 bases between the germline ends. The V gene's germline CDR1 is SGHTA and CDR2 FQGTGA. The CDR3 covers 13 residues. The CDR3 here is CASSLVGRAGYTF. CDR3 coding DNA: TGTGCCAGCAGCTTAGTGGGAAGAGCTGGCTACACCTTC.

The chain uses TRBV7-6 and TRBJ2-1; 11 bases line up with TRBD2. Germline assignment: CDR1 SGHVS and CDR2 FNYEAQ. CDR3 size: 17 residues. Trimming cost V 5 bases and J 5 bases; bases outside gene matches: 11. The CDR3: CASSRLTSGGSHNEQFF. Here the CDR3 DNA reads TGTGCCAGCAGCCGACTAACTAGCGGGGGTTCCCACAATGAGCAGTTCTTC.

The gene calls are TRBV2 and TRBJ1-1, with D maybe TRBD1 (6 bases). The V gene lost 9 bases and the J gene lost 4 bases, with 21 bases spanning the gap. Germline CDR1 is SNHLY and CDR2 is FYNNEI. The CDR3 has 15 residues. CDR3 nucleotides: TGTGCCAGTTACTCGCCAGGGGTGAGTCGCACTGAAGCTTTCTTT. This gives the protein CASYSPGVSRTEAFF.

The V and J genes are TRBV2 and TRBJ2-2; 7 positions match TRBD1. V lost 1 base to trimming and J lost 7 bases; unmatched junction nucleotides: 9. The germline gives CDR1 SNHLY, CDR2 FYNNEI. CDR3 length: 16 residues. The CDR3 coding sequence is TGTGCCAGCAGTGAAGTGAACATGCCAGGGGGCGGGGAGCTGTTTTTT. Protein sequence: CASSEVNMPGGGELFF.

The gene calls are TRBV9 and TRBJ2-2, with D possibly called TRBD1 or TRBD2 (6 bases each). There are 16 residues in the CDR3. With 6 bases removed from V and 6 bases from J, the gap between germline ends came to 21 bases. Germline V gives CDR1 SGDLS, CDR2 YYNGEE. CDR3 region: CASNGGQTRVAGELFF. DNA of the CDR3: TGTGCCAGCAACGGGGGCCAGACTAGAGTGGCCGGGGAGCTGTTTTTT. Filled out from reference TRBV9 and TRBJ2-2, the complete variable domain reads DSGVTQTPKHLITATGQRVTLRCSPRSGDLSVYWYQQSLDQGLQFLIQYYNGEERAKGNILERFSAQQFPDLHSELNLSSLELGDSALYFCASNGGQTRVAGELFFGEGSRLTVL.

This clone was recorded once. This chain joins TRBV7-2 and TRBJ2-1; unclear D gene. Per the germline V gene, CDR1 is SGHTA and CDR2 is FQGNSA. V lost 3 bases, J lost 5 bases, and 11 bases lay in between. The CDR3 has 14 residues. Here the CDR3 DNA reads TGTGCCAGCAGCTTGGGTGGAAGCCACAATGAGCAGTTCTTC. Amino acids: CASSLGGSHNEQFF.

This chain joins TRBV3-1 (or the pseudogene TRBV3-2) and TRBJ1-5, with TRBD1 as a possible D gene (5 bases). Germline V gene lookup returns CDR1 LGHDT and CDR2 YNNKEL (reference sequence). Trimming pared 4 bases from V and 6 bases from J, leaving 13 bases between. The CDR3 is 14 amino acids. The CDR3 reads CASSPNGGIQPQHF. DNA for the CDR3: TGTGCCAGCAGCCCCAACGGGGGGATTCAGCCCCAGCATTTT.

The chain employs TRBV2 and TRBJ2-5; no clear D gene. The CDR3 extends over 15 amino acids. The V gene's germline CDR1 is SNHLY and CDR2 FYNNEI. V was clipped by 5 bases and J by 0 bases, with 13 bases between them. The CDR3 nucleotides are TGTGCCAGCAGTCCGGCCTCGAGCCACCAAGAGACCCAGTACTTC. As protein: CASSPASSHQETQYF. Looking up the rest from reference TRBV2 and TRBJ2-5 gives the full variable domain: EPEVTQTPSHQVTQMGQEVILRCVPISNHLYFYWYRQILGQKVEFLVSFYNNEISEKSEIFDDQFSVERPDGSNFTLKIRSTKLEDSAMYFCASSPASSHQETQYFGPGTRLLVL.

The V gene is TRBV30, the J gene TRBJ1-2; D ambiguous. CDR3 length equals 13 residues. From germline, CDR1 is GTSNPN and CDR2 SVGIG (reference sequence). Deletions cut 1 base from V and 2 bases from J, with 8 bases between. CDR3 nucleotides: TGTGCCTGGAGTGCGGGCAGGAACTATGGCTACACCTTC. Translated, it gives CAWSAGRNYGYTF.

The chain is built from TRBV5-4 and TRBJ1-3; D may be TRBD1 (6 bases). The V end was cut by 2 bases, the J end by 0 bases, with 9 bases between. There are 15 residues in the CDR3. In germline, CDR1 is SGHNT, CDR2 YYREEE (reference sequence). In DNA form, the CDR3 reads TGTGCCAGCAGCTTTGGAGGGGGCTCTGGAAACACCATATATTTT. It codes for CASSFGGGSGNTIYF.

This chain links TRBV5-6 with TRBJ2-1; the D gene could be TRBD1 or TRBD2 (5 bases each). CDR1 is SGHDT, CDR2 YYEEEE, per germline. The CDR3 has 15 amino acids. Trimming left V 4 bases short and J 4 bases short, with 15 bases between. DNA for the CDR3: TGTGCCAGCAGCCCTTTGGGGGACCTTTACAATGAGCAGTTCTTC. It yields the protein CASSPLGDLYNEQFF. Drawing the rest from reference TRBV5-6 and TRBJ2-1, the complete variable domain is DAGVTQSPTHLIKTRGQQVTLRCSPKSGHDTVSWYQQALGQGPQFIFQYYEEEERQRGNFPDRFSGHQFPNYSSELNVNALLLGDSALYLCASSPLGDLYNEQFFGPGTRLTVL.

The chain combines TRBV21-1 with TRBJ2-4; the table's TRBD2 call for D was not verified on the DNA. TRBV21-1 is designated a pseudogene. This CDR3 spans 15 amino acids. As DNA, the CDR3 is TGTGCCAGCTCACTTACGTCGGAGTTTATCGGCATTCAGTACTTC. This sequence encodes CASSLTSEFIGIQYF.

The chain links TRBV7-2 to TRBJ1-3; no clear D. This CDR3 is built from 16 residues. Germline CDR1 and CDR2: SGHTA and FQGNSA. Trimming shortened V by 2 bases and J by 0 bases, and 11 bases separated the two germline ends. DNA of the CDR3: TGTGCCAGCAGCTTAACCGGACCGAACTCTGGAAACACCATATATTTT. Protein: CASSLTGPNSGNTIYF. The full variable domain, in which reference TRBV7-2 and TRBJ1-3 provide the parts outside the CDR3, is GAGVSQSPSNKVTEKGKDVELRCDPISGHTALYWYRQSLGQGLEFLIYFQGNSAPDKSGLPSDRFSAERTGGSVSTLTIQRTQQEDSAVYLCASSLTGPNSGNTIYFGEGSWLTVV.

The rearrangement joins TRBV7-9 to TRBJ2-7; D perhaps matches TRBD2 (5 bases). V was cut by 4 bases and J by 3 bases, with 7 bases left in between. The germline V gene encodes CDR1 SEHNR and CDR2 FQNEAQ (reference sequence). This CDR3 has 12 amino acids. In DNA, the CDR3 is TGTGCCAGCAGCTCGGGAAACTACGAGCAGTACTTC. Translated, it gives CASSSGNYEQYF.

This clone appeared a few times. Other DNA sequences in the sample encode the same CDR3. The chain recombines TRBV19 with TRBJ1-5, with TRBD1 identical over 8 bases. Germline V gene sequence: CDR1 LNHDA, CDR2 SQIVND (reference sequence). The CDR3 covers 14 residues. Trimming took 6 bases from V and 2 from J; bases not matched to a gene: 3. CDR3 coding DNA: TGTGCCAGTAGCGGACAGGGAGGCAATCAGCCCCAGCATTTT. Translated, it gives CASSGQGGNQPQHF.

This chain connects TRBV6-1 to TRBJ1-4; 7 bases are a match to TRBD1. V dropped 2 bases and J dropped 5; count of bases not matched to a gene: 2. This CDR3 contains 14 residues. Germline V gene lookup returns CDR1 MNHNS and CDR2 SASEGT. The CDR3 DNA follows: TGTGCCAGCAGTGAACCAGGGGGAAATGAAAAACTGTTTTTT. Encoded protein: CASSEPGGNEKLFF.

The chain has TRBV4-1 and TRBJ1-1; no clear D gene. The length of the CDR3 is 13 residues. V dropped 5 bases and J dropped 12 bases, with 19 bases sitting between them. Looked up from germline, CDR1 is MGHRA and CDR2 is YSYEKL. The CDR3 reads CASSKISGRVTFF. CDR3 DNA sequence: TGCGCCAGCAGCAAAATCTCGGGGAGGGTGACTTTCTTT.

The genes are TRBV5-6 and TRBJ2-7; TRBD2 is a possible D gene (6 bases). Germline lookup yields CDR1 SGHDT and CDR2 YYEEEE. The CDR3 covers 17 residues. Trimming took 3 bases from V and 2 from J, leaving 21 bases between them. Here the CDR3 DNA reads TGTGCCAGCAGCTGGGGCGGGATCTTAAACGGCCCCTACGAGCAGTACTTC. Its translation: CASSWGGILNGPYEQYF.